These 6 T cell receptor beta chains originate from one sample sequenced in a study of blood T cell repertoires in COVID-19. Produced via immunoSEQ multiplex PCR; TCRdb's table is partial and in-frame only. The sample shows a few hundred thousand clones, 65% to 85% of them seen only once. The specimen sequenced was PBMCs or T cells enriched from blood (not recorded which). The source is a woman in her thirties or forties with acute COVID-19.

V usage is TRBV2 and J usage is TRBJ2-3, with 10 bases fitting TRBD2. This CDR3 spans 15 amino acids. CDR1 is SNHLY and CDR2 is FYNNEI in the germline V gene. V was pared by 5 bases and J by 2 bases, with 4 bases of the junction left unmatched. CDR3 loop: CASSPGLAATDTQYF. Written as DNA, the CDR3 is TGTGCCAGCAGTCCCGGACTAGCGGCCACAGATACGCAGTATTTT.

J is TRBJ1-2 and V is TRBV4-1, with D perhaps TRBD1 (5 bases). The length of the CDR3 is 15 residues. CDR1 is MGHRA, CDR2 YSYEKL, per germline. Trimming pared 0 bases from V and 8 bases from J, leaving 16 bases between. This CDR3 is CASSQEDLTGVGYTF. In DNA, the CDR3 is TGCGCCAGCAGCCAAGAAGACTTGACGGGGGTCGGCTACACCTTC.

The chain is built from TRBV7-2 and TRBJ2-7; weak D call: TRBD1 (6 bases). Trimming shortened V by 0 bases and J by 5 bases, and 14 bases separated the two germline ends. CDR3 size: 15 residues. Germline loops: CDR1 SGHTA, CDR2 FQGNSA. CDR3 sequence (DNA): TGTGCCAGCAGCTTAGCGGTCTCACAGGGCCACGAGCAGTACTTC. Translating gives CASSLAVSQGHEQYF.

This clone occurred a few times. The V gene is TRBV19, the J gene TRBJ2-7; TRBD2 agrees at 12 bases. Germline lookup yields CDR1 LNHDA and CDR2 SQIVND (reference sequence). CDR3 length equals 15 residues. Losses at the gene ends were 5 bases for V and 2 bases for J; bases not matched to a gene: 4. For the CDR3, the DNA is TGTGCCAGTAGTCCGACTAGCGGGGGCACCTACGAGCAGTACTTC. Its translation: CASSPTSGGTYEQYF.

The chain is built from TRBV11-2 and TRBJ1-5; D uncertain. The CDR3 has 15 amino acids. V lost 0 bases and J 4 bases, leaving 10 bases between the germline ends. Germline lookup yields CDR1 SGHAT and CDR2 FQNNGV. As DNA, the CDR3 is TGTGCCAGCAGCTTAGATCTTACAGTGAATCAGCCCCAGCATTTT. It translates to CASSLDLTVNQPQHF.

The chain combines TRBV4-3 with TRBJ2-7, with D possibly being TRBD1 (6 bases). With 4 bases removed from V and 6 bases from J, the gap between germline ends came to 16 bases. The CDR3 totals 14 residues. Germline CDR1 and CDR2: LGHNA and YSLEER. CDR3 loop: CASSLRTDEFEQYF. The DNA of the CDR3 is TGCGCCAGCAGCCTCAGGACAGACGAGTTCGAGCAGTACTTC.